This T cell receptor beta chain was identified in a study of blood T cell repertoires in COVID-19. The trim removed 4 bases at V and 0 bases at J, leaving 5 bases unmatched. Germline V gene sequence: CDR1 MNHEY, CDR2 SVGAGI. CDR3 length equals 16 residues. Repertoires were generated with immunoSEQ multiplex PCR, while TCRdb's copy carries only in-frame clones and drops some. The sample has 300,000 to 350,000 clones, around nine tenths seen once. Cohorts were determined from participant-reported clinical history. This chain connects TRBV6-5 to TRBJ2-4, with 8 positions matching TRBD2. The receptor's source is a woman in her 30s who had been exposed to COVID-19. Sequenced input: PBMCs or T cells enriched from blood (not recorded which). CDR3 residues: CASSWVAGLAKNIQYF. The CDR3 DNA is TGTGCCAGCAGTTGGGTAGCGGGATTAGCCAAAAACATTCAGTACTTC.